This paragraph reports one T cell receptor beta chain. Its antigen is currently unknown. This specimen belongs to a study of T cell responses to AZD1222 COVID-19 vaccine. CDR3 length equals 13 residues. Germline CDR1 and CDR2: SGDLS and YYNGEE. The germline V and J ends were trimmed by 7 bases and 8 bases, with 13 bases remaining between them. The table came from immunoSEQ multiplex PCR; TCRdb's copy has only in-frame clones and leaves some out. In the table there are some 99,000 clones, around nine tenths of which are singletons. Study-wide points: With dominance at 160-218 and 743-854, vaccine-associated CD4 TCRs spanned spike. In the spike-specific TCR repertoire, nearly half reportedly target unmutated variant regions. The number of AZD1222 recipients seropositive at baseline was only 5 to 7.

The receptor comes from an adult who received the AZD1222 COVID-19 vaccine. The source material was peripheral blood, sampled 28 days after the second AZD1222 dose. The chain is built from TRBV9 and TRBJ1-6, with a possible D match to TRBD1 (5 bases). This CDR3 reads CASSLGDDSPLHF. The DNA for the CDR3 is TGTGCCAGCTCATTGGGGGATGATTCACCCCTCCACTTT.